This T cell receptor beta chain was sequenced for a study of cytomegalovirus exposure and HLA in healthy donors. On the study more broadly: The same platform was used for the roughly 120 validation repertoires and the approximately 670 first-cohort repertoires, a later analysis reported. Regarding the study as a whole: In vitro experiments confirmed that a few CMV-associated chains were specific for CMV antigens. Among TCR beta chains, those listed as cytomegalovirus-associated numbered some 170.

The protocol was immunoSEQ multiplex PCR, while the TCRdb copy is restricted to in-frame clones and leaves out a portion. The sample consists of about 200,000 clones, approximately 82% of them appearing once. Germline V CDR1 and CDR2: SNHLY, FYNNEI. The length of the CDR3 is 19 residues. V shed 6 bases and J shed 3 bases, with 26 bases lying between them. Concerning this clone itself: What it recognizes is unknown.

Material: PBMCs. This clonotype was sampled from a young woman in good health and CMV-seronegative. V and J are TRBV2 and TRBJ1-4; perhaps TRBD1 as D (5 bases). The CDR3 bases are TGTGCCAGCAGCCGAGGGCTCCTTAGGGCAGGGCGGCCTAATGAAAAACTGTTTTTT. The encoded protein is CASSRGLLRAGRPNEKLFF.